A selection of T cell receptor beta chains follows, all from one sample in a study of cytotoxic CD8 clonotypes in ibrutinib-treated CLL. The data were produced by immunoSEQ multiplex PCR, yet TCRdb's version contains in-frame clones alone and is incomplete. The data show roughly 220,000 clones, roughly three quarters seen once. Specimen: PBMCs, collected after 12 months of ibrutinib treatment. The receptors come from a human donor with chronic lymphocytic leukemia. Each CDR3 is given with its conserved first and last residue. D genes are given only for firm matches. A row's size may be missing; if present it is once, few, many or a size class.

17 | - | - | TRBJ2-7 | TRBV28 | TGTGCCAGCAGTTCTCCCGGGCTGCCAACTAACTCCTACGAGCAGTACTTC | CASSSPGLPTNSYEQYF
12 | - | - | TRBJ1-2 | TRBV7-8 | TGTGCCAGCAGCTCAAATACCTATGGCTACACCTTC | CASSSNTYGYTF
14 | - | - | TRBJ1-4 | TRBV14 | TGTGCCAGCAGCCCTCTCCCTAATCATGAAAAACTGTTTTTT | CASSPLPNHEKLFF
13 | - | - | TRBJ2-1 | TRBV5-1 | TGCGCCAGCAGCTTGGCCCCTGCGAATGAGCAGTTCTTC | CASSLAPANEQFF
18 | - | - | TRBJ2-6 | TRBV5-1 | TGCGCCAGCAGCACCGCCGGGGACGCTGGCTCTGGGGCCAACGTCCTGACTTTC | CASSTAGDAGSGANVLTF
17 | - | - | TRBJ1-6 | TRBV5-3 | TGTGCCCCATTAGAATCACTGGGGTCAATCTATAATTCACCCCTCCACTTT | CAPLESLGSIYNSPLHF
17 | - | - | TRBJ2-6 | TRBV4-2 | TGTGCCAGCAGCCAAGATCGCGATAGCTCTGGGGCCAACGTCCTGACTTTC | CASSQDRDSSGANVLTF
16 | - | - | TRBJ2-3 | TRBV4-1 | TGCGCCAGCAGCCAAGATTGGTCAGGGAGCGCAGATACGCAGTATTTT | CASSQDWSGSADTQYF
20 | - | - | TRBJ1-1 | TRBV21-1 | TGTGCCAGCAGCAGAGGCCCCGGGGGTAACGTCCCGGGAGAAAACACTGAAGCTTTCTTT | CASSRGPGGNVPGENTEAFF
14 | TRBD1 | - | TRBJ1-1 | TRBV7-9 | TGTGCCAGCAGCTTAACAGGGGCGAGGACTGAAGCTTTCTTT | CASSLTGARTEAFF
15 | TRBD1 | many | TRBJ1-4 | TRBV6-1 | TGTGCCAGTTATACAGGGGGCAGACCTAATGAAAAACTGTTTTTT | CASYTGGRPNEKLFF
12 | TRBD2 | - | TRBJ2-7 | TRBV7-6 | TGTGCCAGCAGCAATAGCGGGAGCGAGCAGTACTTC | CASSNSGSEQYF
14 | TRBD1 | - | TRBJ1-5 | TRBV7-9 | TGTGCCAGCAGCTTTACAGGGGGGGCTCAGCCCCAGCATTTT | CASSFTGGAQPQHF
14 | TRBD2 | - | TRBJ2-7 | TRBV7-2 | TGTGCCAGCAAGTTAGCGGGAGAATCCTACGAGCAGTACTTC | CASKLAGESYEQYF
13 | - | - | TRBJ1-5 | TRBV29-1 | TGCAGCGTTGAAGCAGGGCCCAATCAGCCCCAGCATTTT | CSVEAGPNQPQHF
14 | - | few | TRBJ1-5 | TRBV19 | TGTGCCAGTAGTATAGGGAGGACGGATCAGCCCCAGCATTTT | CASSIGRTDQPQHF
16 | - | few | TRBJ2-2 | TRBV5-1 | TGCGCCAGCAGCTTAACCGGGACCCTCAAGGGAGGGGAGCTGTTTTTT | CASSLTGTLKGGELFF
16 | - | few | TRBJ1-5 | TRBV5-8 | TGTGCCAGCAGCTTGCGGTTCACGGTCCCCCGCCAGCCCCAGCATTTT | CASSLRFTVPRQPQHF
18 | - | - | TRBJ1-2 | TRBV6-4 | TGTGCCAGCAGTGACTCGAGCAGGGCAGGGTGGGCAAGCTATGGCTACACCTTC | CASSDSSRAGWASYGYTF
14 | TRBD2 | - | TRBJ2-2 | TRBV9 | TGTGCCGGGGCTCGGACTAGCGGGGCCGGGGAGCTGTTTTTT | CAGARTSGAGELFF
15 | - | - | TRBJ1-1 | TRBV5-1 | TGCGCCAGCAGCTTGAGAGGGAATAGCGGCACTGAAGCTTTCTTT | CASSLRGNSGTEAFF
12 | - | - | TRBJ1-1 | TRBV28 | TGTGCCAGCAGTGCCTACGGCACTGAAGCTTTCTTT | CASSAYGTEAFF
14 | - | many | TRBJ1-1 | TRBV18 | TGTGCCAGCTCACCACAGTATGAAAACACTGAAGCTTTCTTT | CASSPQYENTEAFF
16 | TRBD2 | - | TRBJ2-2 | TRBV5-1 | TGCGCCAGCAGCTTTTCGACTAGCACGAACACCGGGGAGCTGTTTTTT | CASSFSTSTNTGELFF
13 | TRBD2 | - | TRBJ2-3 | TRBV11-2 | TGTGCCAGCGGAGCGGGGGCAAAAGATACGCAGTATTTT | CASGAGAKDTQYF
16 | TRBD2 | - | TRBJ2-7 | TRBV30 | TGTGCCTACCGGGGACTAGCGGGAACAACCACCTACGAGCAGTACTTC | CAYRGLAGTTTYEQYF
13 | - | - | TRBJ2-7 | TRBV6-5 | TGTGCCAGCAGCCAGATCGGGTATAACGAGCAGTACTTC | CASSQIGYNEQYF
13 | - | few | TRBJ2-3 | TRBV29-1 | TGCAGCGTTGAGAGTAGGAGCACAGATACGCAGTATTTT | CSVESRSTDTQYF